Given below is one TCR beta chain in context. The data were obtained in a study of blood T cell repertoires in COVID-19. Study details: Nucleic acid was either cDNA or gDNA, and it came from T cells, B-cell-depleted T cells, or PBMCs.

Authors' analysis steps: Reference gene primer amplification gave nucleated cell count estimates. TCRdb's copy holds only in-frame clones and misses some; the assay was immunoSEQ multiplex PCR. V, J and clone size are those of that table, while D and trimming were read from the DNA. The sample has fewer than 80,000 clones, 88% seen once. The V end lost 7 bases, the J end lost 8 bases, and 11 bases lay between the germline ends. CDR1 and CDR2 from the germline V gene are ENHRY and SYGVKD. This CDR3 is built from 11 residues. Sequencing used peripheral blood. The chain uses TRBV10-3 and TRBJ1-2; D remains ambiguous. The origin of this receptor is a woman aged 50 to 60 with active or convalescent COVID-19. CDR3 sequence (DNA): TGTGCCATCACCCCCGGGGAAGGCTACACCTTC. This sequence encodes CAITPGEGYTF.